This T cell receptor (beta chain) was recorded in a study of T cells in Graves' hyperthyroidism and ophthalmopathy. Overall study: Upon initial diagnosis and before any treatment, peripheral blood was collected. General observations from the study: Patients with ophthalmopathy were separated from those with stable hyperthyroidism by a 13 V-J model.

V was pared by 6 bases and J by 0 bases, with 12 bases between. Looked up from germline, CDR1 is KGHSH and CDR2 is LQKENI. This CDR3 comprises 15 residues. Regarding this clonotype: Its antigen is not identified.

RNA transcripts served as the template for amplifying TCR beta CDR3 regions. Researchers ran a first-round RT-PCR on the TCR CDR3 using the HTBI primer set. One entry per CDR3 protein, called by TCRdb with MiXCR from the multiplex PCR reads. Seen here are about 210,000 distinct CDR3 sequences, about 16% observed once, and the top ten hold about two fifths. The study based diagnoses on clinical symptoms, serum thyroxine and TRAb, thyroid ultrasound and orbital computed tomography. Sequenced sample: blood. The clonotype originates from a man aged 35 to 55 with Graves' hyperthyroidism. This chain uses TRBV18 with TRBJ1-3; D gene ambiguous. The CDR3 region is CASSLTIPSGNTIYF. CDR3 DNA sequence: TGTGCCAGCTCCCTCACTATCCCCTCTGGAAACACCATATATTTT.